This TCR delta chain stems from a study of Vγ9Vδ2 T cells in congenital toxoplasmosis (dated by TCRdb to about 2021). For the wider study: Congenital toxoplasmosis was diagnosed using IgG, IgM and IgA serology, Western blot and an in-house interferon-gamma release assay. In this study, researchers looked at the gamma and delta chain CDR3 repertoires of sorted blood gammadelta T cells, comparing infants congenitally infected with T. gondii against uninfected infants. Infant repertoires were sequenced at 2 months after birth and at 1 year of age. At 2 months, TCR sequencing included 5 or 6 infected and around ten uninfected infants, while at 1 year the sequenced group was 3 infected and 4 uninfected infants.

A note on this clone: The antigen it binds to is not known. The translation of this DNA and the TCRdb protein of a much larger clone differ at residue 14, probably owing to a read error; the protein shown here is translated from the DNA.

Mothers of both infected and uninfected infants received the same treatment, using spiramycin and/or pyrimethamine plus sulfadiazine plus folinic acid. Every infant, whether infected or uninfected, was delivered at term, after more than 37 weeks of gestation. Roughly 0.91 mL of blood was turned into PBMCs through Lymphoprep gradient centrifugation, and the PBMCs were then cryopreserved in liquid nitrogen and sent to Belgium. After thawing, the PBMCs were labeled with Zombie NIR viability dye and stained with antibodies against CD3, TCR gammadelta, Vgamma9 and Vdelta2. Sorting of CD3+ TCRgammadelta+ T cells was performed on a FACSAria III, reaching a mean purity of around 98%. The RNeasy Micro Kit was used to isolate RNA from 7,500 to 10,000 sorted gammadelta T cells per sample. The infants were born to mothers who were enrolled with primary T. gondii infection during pregnancy. Peripheral blood samples from the infants were taken at an outpatient microbiology and virology center in Pavia, Italy.

cDNA was made by template-switch reverse transcription with TRGC- and TRDC-specific primers in one tube, using SuperScript II. The TRGC primer was designed so that it binds both the TRGC1 and the TRGC2 constant genes. Amplification of TRG and TRD was done with the KAPA Real-Time Library Amplification Kit, and AMPure XP beads were used for purification between steps. Index PCR with the Nextera XT Index Kit was used to add Illumina sequencing adapters. Sequencing of TRG and TRD amplicons was performed on an Illumina MiSeq with the V2 300 kit, and 150 bp paired-end reads were generated. The study's own analysis went as follows. Before further analysis, read quality was checked using FastQC version 0.11.8. Reads were mapped to GenBank TRG or TRD reference genes, and MiXCR version 3.0.3 was used to assemble CDR3 sequences. Default MiXCR settings were used with one exception: TRDD gene segments were assembled from 3 consecutive nucleotides instead of 5. N additions, CDR3 length, J segment length and clonotype sharing between samples were computed with VDJtools version 1.2.1. CDR3 sequences that were out of frame or contained stop codons were left out of the analysis. The overlap of infant repertoires with previously published Vgamma9Vdelta2 repertoires from fetal, cord blood and adult blood was compared. Clones were re-identified by TCRdb from the public reads with CATT, and rows with the same DNA were merged. It is TCRdb's table, rather than the study itself, that gives the V and J calls and clone size. Recorded for this sample are 450 to 550 delta-chain clones; 3.5% of them occurred a single time. 30% of the sample lies in the top ten.

Including cysteine and phenylalanine, the CDR3 has 19 amino acids. Only the CDR3 part of the read is kept: 57 bases, read in frame from the first base. V trim: 0 bases; J trim: 5 bases; unmatched bases: 18. Taken from the germline V gene, the CDR1 and CDR2 loops are NSMFDY and ISSIKDK. Study-level results and caveats: Two months was the earliest age with enough suitable sample material for TCR repertoire analysis, so newborn repertoires were not sequenced. At 2 months, TRGV9 and TRDV2 CDR3s of infected infants appeared to carry fewer N additions than uninfected infants, especially TRDV2-TRDJ1 sequences. Repertoire differences between infected and uninfected infants were less clear at 1 year of age than at 2 months. Both infected and uninfected infants showed high prevalence of a public TRGV9 clonotype. Germline-encoded fetal-type TRDV2 CDR3 sequences seemed more prevalent in infected than uninfected approximately 2-month-old infants, suggesting an in utero expansion footprint.

This TCR derives from a child under 10 years old born to a mother with Toxoplasma gondii infection during pregnancy, either congenitally infected or uninfected (not recorded which). What was sequenced was gamma-delta T cells from blood. The rearrangement combines TRAV29/DV5 with TRDJ1, and TRDD3 matches 11 of the central bases. CDR3 region: CAASGCGPCTGGYLDKLIF. The DNA sequence is TGTGCAGCAAGCGGATGCGGCCCGTGTACTGGGGGATATTTGGATAAACTCATCTTT.